Included here is one TCR beta chain sequence, with context. The antigen remains undetermined. The length of the CDR3 is 15 residues. Germline V gene data show CDR1 as SGHTA and CDR2 as FQGNSA. Trimming removed 1 base at V and 1 base at J, with 8 bases between. The record originates from a study of spatial heterogeneity in lung cancer. Background on the study: Across the raw uncorrected reads, a unique TCR and UMI combination was observed, on average, more than ten times.

Time point denoted: sample taken at primary tumor resection. Whole RNA obtained from tumor, nontumor lung or frozen PBMC underwent sequencing without sorting. Carried by each TCR cDNA molecule was a unique molecular identifier. TCRdb re-called the 5' RACE reads with MiXCR, one entry per CDR3 protein. The sample shows 2,000 to 3,000 distinct CDR3 sequences, around a fifth of them seen only once. Study-wide results and caveats: Tumor mutation count correlated with how many alpha and beta TCRs expanded intratumorally.

This TCR was recovered from a male donor with early-stage non-small cell lung cancer. Sequenced here: lung tumor tissue, sampled at surgery. J is TRBJ1-5 and V is TRBV7-2; D gene uncertain. CDR3 DNA: TGTGCCAGCAGCTTAGGGCCGGGAAGCAATCAGCCCCAGCATTTT. This sequence encodes CASSLGPGSNQPQHF.